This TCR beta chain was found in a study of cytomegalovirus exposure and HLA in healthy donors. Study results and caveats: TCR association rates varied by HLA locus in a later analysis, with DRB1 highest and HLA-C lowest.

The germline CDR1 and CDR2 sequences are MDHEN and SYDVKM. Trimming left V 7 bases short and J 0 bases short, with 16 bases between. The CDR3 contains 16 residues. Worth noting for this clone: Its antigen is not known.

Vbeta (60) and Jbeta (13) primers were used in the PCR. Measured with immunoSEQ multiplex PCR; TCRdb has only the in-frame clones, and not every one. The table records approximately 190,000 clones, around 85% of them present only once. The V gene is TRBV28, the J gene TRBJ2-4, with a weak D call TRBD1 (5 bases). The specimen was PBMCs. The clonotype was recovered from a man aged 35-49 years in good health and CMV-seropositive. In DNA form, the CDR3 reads TGTGCCAGCACCCGGTTGGGGCATCTAGCCAAAAACATTCAGTACTTC. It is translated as CASTRLGHLAKNIQYF. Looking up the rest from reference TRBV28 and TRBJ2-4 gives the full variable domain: DVKVTQSSRYLVKRTGEKVFLECVQDMDHENMFWYRQDPGLGLRLIYFSYDVKMKEKGDIPEGYSVSREKKERFSLILESASTNQTSMYLCASTRLGHLAKNIQYFGAGTRLSVL.